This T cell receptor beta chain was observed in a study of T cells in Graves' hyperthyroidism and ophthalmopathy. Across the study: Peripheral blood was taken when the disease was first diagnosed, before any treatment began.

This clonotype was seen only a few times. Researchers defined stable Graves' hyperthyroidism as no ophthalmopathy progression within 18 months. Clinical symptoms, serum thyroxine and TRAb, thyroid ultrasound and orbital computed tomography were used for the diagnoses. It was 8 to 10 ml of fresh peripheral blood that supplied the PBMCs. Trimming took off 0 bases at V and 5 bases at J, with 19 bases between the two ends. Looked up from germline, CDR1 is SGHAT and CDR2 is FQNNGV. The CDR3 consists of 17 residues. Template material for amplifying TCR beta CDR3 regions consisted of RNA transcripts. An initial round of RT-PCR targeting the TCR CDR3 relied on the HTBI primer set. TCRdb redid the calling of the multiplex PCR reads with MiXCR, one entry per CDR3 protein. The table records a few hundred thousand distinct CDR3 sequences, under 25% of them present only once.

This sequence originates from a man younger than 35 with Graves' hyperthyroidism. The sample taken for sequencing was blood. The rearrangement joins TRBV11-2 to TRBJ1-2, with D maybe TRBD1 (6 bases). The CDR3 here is CASSLEFVTGPLYGYTF. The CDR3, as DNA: TGTGCCAGCAGCTTAGAATTTGTGACAGGTCCTTTATATGGCTACACCTTC.